This entry describes one T cell receptor (beta chain). What it recognizes is unknown. It was healthy bone marrow donors who served as donors. Donors counted as nominally healthy when sampled, yet unrecorded immune exposures were likely. A multiplex PCR was run with 60 Vbeta primers and 13 Jbeta primers. Sequencing was performed with immunoSEQ multiplex PCR; in TCRdb, only in-frame clones are kept and a portion is missing. Of tens of thousands of clones in the sample, roughly four fifths were seen once. These data come from a study of cytomegalovirus exposure and HLA in healthy donors. The CDR3 runs 15 residues. CDR1 is SGDLS and CDR2 is YYNGEE in the germline V gene. With 4 bases clipped from V and 4 bases from J, the junction kept 3 bases outside the gene matches. Study-wide results and caveats: The HLA-A and HLA-B alleles of most subjects were reportedly predicted accurately from TCR beta sequences. The productive fraction for most TCR beta V segments was about 87% or about 30% in an earlier analysis.

This rearrangement joins TRBV9 to TRBJ2-1; 12 bases are a match to TRBD2. Sequenced material: PBMCs. The sequence was collected from a woman aged 30 to 39 in good health and CMV-seropositive. The CDR3 sequence: CASSLTSGRYNEQFF. The CDR3 coding sequence is TGTGCCAGCAGCCTGACTAGCGGGAGATACAATGAGCAGTTCTTC.